The 7 T cell receptor beta chains listed next were all sequenced from one sample in a study of memory CD4+ T cells and cytomegalovirus serostatus. Measured with immunoSEQ multiplex PCR; TCRdb has only the in-frame clones, and not every one. The sample shows about 80,000 clones, approximately 84% of them seen only once. The sort gate was single viable CD3+CD4+CD8-CD45RO+ cells for memory CD4+ T cells. Sample: memory CD4+ T cells from blood. The receptor source for this set is an adult in good health and CMV-seronegative.

V is TRBV5-6 and J is TRBJ2-2, with D unresolved. The CDR3 consists of 11 residues. The V gene lost 3 bases and the J gene lost 5 bases, with 2 bases spanning the gap. CDR1 and CDR2 from the germline V gene are SGHDT and YYEEEE. The CDR3 loop is CASSSTGELFF. The CDR3 DNA follows: TGTGCCAGCAGCTCGACCGGGGAGCTGTTTTTT.

The V and J genes are TRBV6-1 and TRBJ1-3; perhaps TRBD1 as D (6 bases). Germline CDR1 and CDR2: MNHNS and SASEGT. Trimming removed 2 bases from V and 0 bases from J, with 11 bases in between. This CDR3 has 16 amino acids. CDR3 DNA: TGTGCCAGCAGTGAAATAGGACAGATCTCTGGAAACACCATATATTTT. This codes for CASSEIGQISGNTIYF.

This sequence joins TRBV7-2 and TRBJ1-2; D gene uncertain. This CDR3 has 13 residues. Trimming cost V 5 bases and J 8 bases, with 15 bases left between them. Germline V lookup: CDR1 SGHTA, CDR2 FQGNSA. CDR3 residues: CASSRLVKGGYTF. In DNA form, the CDR3 reads TGTGCCAGCAGCCGTCTAGTTAAAGGGGGCTACACCTTC.

The count of this clone is one. This chain joins TRBV6-5 and TRBJ1-5; no reliable D call. The CDR3 runs to 11 residues. Germline V gene data show CDR1 as MNHEY and CDR2 as SVGAGI. V gave up 5 bases and J gave up 12 bases, with 11 bases separating them. This CDR3 reads CASSELGLQHF. As DNA, the CDR3 is TGTGCCAGCAGTGAACTAGGGCTCCAGCATTTT.

This chain links TRBV7-9 with TRBJ1-1; the D gene is possibly TRBD1 (6 bases). Germline loops: CDR1 SEHNR, CDR2 FQNEAQ (reference sequence). The CDR3 is 17 amino acids. V lost 6 bases, J lost 3 bases, and 23 bases lay in between. The CDR3 coding sequence is TGTGCCAGCAGTCAATTCTTATACAGGGATTCGGACACTGAAGCTTTCTTT. The encoded protein is CASSQFLYRDSDTEAFF. Drawing the rest from reference TRBV7-9 and TRBJ1-1, the complete variable domain is DTGVSQNPRHKITKRGQNVTFRCDPISEHNRLYWYRQTLGQGPEFLTYFQNEAQLEKSRLLSDRFSAERPKGSFSTLEIQRTEQGDSAMYLCASSQFLYRDSDTEAFFGQGTRLTVV.

A single count supports this clone. The chain uses TRBV11-2 and TRBJ1-5, with unresolved D. Germline lookup yields CDR1 SGHAT and CDR2 FQNNGV. Trimming pared 0 bases from V and 4 bases from J, leaving 4 bases between. This CDR3 region has 13 residues. This CDR3 reads CASSLETNQPQHF. Here the CDR3 DNA reads TGTGCCAGCAGCTTAGAAACAAATCAGCCCCAGCATTTT.

The rearrangement joins TRBV10-3 to TRBJ1-3, with D perhaps matching TRBD1 (6 bases). Trimming shortened V by 6 bases and J by 0 bases, and 12 bases separated the two germline ends. Per germline, CDR1 ENHRY and CDR2 SYGVKD. This CDR3 is built from 15 residues. As DNA, the CDR3 is TGTGCCATCAGGGAGACAGGAAACTCTGGAAACACCATATATTTT. Translated, it gives CAIRETGNSGNTIYF.